Sequencing of this T cell receptor beta chain was carried out in a study of shared clonotypes between healthy human individuals. Overall study: The donor pool was made up of two women and a few men aged 18 to 49. Three CD4 naive, three CD4 memory, two CD8 naive and one CD8 memory plate were used per donor.

Looked up from germline, CDR1 is LGHNA and CDR2 is YNFKEQ. This CDR3 has 17 residues. The ends lost 2 bases at V and 7 bases at J; junction bases unmatched: 10. A remark on this clone: The antigen remains unidentified.

Data came from immunoSEQ multiplex PCR; TCRdb stores just in-frame clones and leaves some out. The table lists about 2.4 million clones, roughly 93% of them singletons, with roughly 0.36% in the top ten. Study findings and constraints: When naive CD4 clonotypes were compared across a few donors, 4% to 5.5% were shared. Naive subsets typically showed greater estimated richness than memory subsets.

J is TRBJ2-2 and V is TRBV4-2; 10 bases map to TRBD2. The TCR comes from a man aged 18 to 30 in good health. Some clones in this sample may be carry-over from other donors' samples. The sequencing sample was made of naive CD4+ T cells from PBMCs. This sample's subset: CD45RA+ positively selected. The CDR3 region has the DNA TGTGCCAGCAGCCAAACCATGCTAGCGGGAGTTGGCGGGGAGCTGTTTTTT. It yields the protein CASSQTMLAGVGGELFF.